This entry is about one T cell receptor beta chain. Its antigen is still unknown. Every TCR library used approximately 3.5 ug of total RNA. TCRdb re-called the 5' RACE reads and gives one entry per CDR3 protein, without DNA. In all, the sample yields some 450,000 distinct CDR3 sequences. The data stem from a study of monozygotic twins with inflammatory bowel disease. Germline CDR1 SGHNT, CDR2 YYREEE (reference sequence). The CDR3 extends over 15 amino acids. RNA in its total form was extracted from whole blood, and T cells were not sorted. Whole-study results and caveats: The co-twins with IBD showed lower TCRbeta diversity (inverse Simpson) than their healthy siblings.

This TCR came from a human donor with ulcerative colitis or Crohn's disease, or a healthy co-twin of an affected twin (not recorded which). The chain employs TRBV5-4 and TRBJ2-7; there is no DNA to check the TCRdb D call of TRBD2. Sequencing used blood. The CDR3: CASSTTSGGWSEQYF. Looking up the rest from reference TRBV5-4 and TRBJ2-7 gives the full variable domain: ETGVTQSPTHLIKTRGQQVTLRCSSQSGHNTVSWYQQALGQGPQFIFQYYREEENGRGNFPPRFSGLQFPNYSSELNVNALELDDSALYLCASSTTSGGWSEQYFGPGTRLTVT.